This T cell receptor (beta chain) was profiled in a study of T-cell reconstitution after alpha-beta-depleted transplantation in children. The CDR3 is 13 residues long. Trimming left V 7 bases short and J 2 bases short, with 12 bases between. CDR1 is SEHNR and CDR2 is FQNEAQ in the germline V gene (reference sequence). As it was prepared, the TCRbeta library received unique molecular identifiers. TCRdb called the PCR reads again in MiXCR, with one record for every CDR3 protein. The table records hundreds of thousands of distinct CDR3 sequences, 9.5% to 10% of them present only once. Source: PBMCs from the stem cell graft donor, taken from the stem cell graft. The clonotype was recovered from a human donor who donated a stem cell graft to a child with SCID. The rearrangement joins TRBV7-9 to TRBJ2-7, with D unclear. CDR3 amino acids: CASTPGIPYEQYF. The CDR3 coding sequence is TGTGCCAGCACACCCGGAATTCCCTACGAGCAGTACTTC.